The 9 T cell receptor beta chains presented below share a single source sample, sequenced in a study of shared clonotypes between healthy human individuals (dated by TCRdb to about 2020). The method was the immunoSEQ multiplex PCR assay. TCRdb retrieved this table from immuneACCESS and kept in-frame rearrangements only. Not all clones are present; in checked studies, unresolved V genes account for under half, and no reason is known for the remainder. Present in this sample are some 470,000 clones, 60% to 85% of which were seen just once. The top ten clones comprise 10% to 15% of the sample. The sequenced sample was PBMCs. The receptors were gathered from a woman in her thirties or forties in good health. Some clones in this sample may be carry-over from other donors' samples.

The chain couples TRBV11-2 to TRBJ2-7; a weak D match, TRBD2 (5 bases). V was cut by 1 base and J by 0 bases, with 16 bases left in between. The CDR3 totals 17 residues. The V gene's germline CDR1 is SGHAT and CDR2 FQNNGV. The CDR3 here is CASSLGPRGALSYEQYF. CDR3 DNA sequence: TGTGCCAGCAGCTTAGGGCCTCGGGGTGCCCTCTCCTACGAGCAGTACTTC.

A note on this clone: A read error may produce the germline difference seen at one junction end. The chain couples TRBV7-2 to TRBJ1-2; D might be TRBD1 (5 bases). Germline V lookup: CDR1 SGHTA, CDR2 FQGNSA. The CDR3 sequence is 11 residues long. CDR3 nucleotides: TGTGCCAGCAGCCGGGACCCCGAGTTAGCCTTC. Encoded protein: CASSRDPELAF.

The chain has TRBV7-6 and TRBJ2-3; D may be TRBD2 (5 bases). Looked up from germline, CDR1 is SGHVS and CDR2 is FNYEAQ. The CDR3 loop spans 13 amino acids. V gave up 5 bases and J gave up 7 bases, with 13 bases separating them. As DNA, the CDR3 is TGTGCCAGCAGCGGCCACCTAGCAAATACGCAGTATTTT. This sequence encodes CASSGHLANTQYF.

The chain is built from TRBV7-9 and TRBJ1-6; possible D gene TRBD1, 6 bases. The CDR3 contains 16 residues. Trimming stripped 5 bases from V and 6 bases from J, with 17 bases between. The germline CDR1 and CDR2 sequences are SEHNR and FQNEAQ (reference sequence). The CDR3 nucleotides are TGTGCCAGCAGCCCATTCCAGACAGGAGGTAATTCACCCCTCCACTTT. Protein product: CASSPFQTGGNSPLHF.

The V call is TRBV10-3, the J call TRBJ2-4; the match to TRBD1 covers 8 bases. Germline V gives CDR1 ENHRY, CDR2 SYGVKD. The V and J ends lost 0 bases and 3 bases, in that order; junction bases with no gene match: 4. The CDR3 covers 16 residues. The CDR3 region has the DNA TGTGCCATCAGTGAGTCGCAGGGGACAGGCAAAAACATTCAGTACTTC. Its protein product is CAISESQGTGKNIQYF.

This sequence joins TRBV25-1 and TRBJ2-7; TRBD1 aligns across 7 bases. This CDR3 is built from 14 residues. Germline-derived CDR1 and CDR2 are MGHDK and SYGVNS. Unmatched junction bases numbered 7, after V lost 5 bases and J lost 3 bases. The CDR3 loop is CASSSVPGGYEQYF. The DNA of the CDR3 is TGTGCCAGCAGTAGTGTGCCAGGGGGCTACGAGCAGTACTTC.

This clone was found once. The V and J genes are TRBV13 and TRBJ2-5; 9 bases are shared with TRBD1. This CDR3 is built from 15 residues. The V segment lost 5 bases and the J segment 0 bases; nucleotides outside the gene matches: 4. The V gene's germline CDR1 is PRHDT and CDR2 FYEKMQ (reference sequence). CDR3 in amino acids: CASSTGTGYQETQYF. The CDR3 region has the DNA TGTGCCAGCAGCACCGGGACAGGGTACCAAGAGACCCAGTACTTC.

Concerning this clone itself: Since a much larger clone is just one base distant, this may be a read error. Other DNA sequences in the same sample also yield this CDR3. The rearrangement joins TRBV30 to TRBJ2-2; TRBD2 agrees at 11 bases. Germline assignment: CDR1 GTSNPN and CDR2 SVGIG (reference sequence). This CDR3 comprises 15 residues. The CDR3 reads CAWSYSGRDTGELFF. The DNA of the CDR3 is TGTGCCTGGAGCTATAGCGGGAGGGACACCGGGGAGCTGTTTTTC.

In DNA form, the CDR3 reads TGTGCCAGCAGCGTAGAAGACGGGACCTACGAGCAGTACTTC. Amino acid sequence: CASSVEDGTYEQYF. The chain links TRBV9 to TRBJ2-7, with TRBD2 as a possible D gene (5 bases). The CDR3 is made up of 14 amino acids. Germline CDR1 reads SGDLS; CDR2 reads YYNGEE. Trimming left V 0 bases short and J 2 bases short, with 9 bases between. Variable domain in full (rest from reference TRBV9 and TRBJ2-7): DSGVTQTPKHLITATGQRVTLRCSPRSGDLSVYWYQQSLDQGLQFLIQYYNGEERAKGNILERFSAQQFPDLHSELNLSSLELGDSALYFCASSVEDGTYEQYFGPGTRLTVT.